This TCR beta chain was captured by sequencing in a study of blood T cells in healthy people across ages. For the second PCR, which ran for about 6 to 11 cycles, a sample-barcoded 5' primer and a J-beta primer mix were used. Each CDR3 protein gets one entry after TCRdb re-called the 5' RACE reads with MiXCR. The sample has fewer than 900,000 distinct CDR3 sequences, 49% seen once; the top ten hold around 32%. Germline CDR1 is MNHEY and CDR2 is SVGAGI. V lost 4 bases and J lost 6; bases outside the gene matches: 6. CDR3 length: 15 residues. Donors were systemically healthy Caucasian individuals from Russia aged about 6 to 95 years.

This receptor was obtained from a woman aged 60-75 years in good health. The chain combines TRBV6-5 with TRBJ1-2, with TRBD1 matching 12 bases. Input material: blood. The CDR3, as DNA: TGTGCCAGCAGTTTAACGGGACAGGGGGCTGATGGCTACACCTTC. Translated, it gives CASSLTGQGADGYTF.